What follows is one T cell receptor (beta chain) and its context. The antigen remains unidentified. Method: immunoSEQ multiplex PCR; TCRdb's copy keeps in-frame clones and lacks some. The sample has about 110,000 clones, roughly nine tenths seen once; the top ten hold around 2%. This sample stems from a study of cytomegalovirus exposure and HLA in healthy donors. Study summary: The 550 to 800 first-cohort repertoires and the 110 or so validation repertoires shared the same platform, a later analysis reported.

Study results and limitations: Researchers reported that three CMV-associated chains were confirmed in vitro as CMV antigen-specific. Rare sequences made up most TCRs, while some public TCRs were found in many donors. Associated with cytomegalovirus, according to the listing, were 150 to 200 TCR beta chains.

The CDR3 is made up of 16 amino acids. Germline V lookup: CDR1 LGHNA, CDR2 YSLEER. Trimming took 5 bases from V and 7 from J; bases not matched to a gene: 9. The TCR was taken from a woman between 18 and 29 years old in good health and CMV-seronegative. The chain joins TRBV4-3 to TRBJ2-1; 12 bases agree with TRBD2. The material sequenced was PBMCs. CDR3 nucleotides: TGCGCCAGCAGCAAAATGGGGACTAGCGGGCTTAATGAGCAGTTCTTC. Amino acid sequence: CASSKMGTSGLNEQFF.